Following are 6 T cell receptor beta chains from one sample sequenced in a study of blood T cell repertoires in COVID-19. Here immunoSEQ multiplex PCR was the method, and the copy in TCRdb shows in-frame clones only, minus some. The sample gives approximately 79,000 clones, approximately 90% of which show up once; just under 0.6% is in the top ten. The sample comprised peripheral blood. These receptors were obtained from a man in his 60s with acute or convalescent COVID-19.

The rearrangement joins TRBV3-1 (or the pseudogene TRBV3-2) to TRBJ1-1; D unresolved. Germline V gene sequence: CDR1 LGHDT, CDR2 YNNKEL (reference sequence). The germline V and J ends were trimmed by 3 bases and 7 bases, with 6 bases remaining between them. The CDR3 consists of 11 residues. CDR3 DNA sequence: TGTGCCAGCAGCCAGAGCCTTGAAGCTTTCTTT. It is translated as CASSQSLEAFF.

The genes are TRBV10-1 and TRBJ2-5, with D unresolved. Germline CDR1 and CDR2: WNHNN and SYGVQD (reference sequence). Deletions cut 3 bases from V and 3 bases from J, with 8 bases between. The CDR3 consists of 13 residues. The CDR3 protein is CASSDRVEETQYF. CDR3 nucleotides: TGCGCCAGCAGTGACCGGGTAGAAGAGACCCAGTACTTC.

The chain is built from TRBV7-9 and TRBJ2-1, with a possible D match to TRBD2 (5 bases). CDR1 is SEHNR, CDR2 FQNEAQ, per germline (reference sequence). This CDR3 is 16 amino acids long. V was trimmed by 7 bases and J by 5 bases, leaving 21 bases between them. DNA of the CDR3: TGTGCCAGCACCATAGGCCGGCTAGCCATCCACAATGAGCAGTTCTTC. It codes for CASTIGRLAIHNEQFF.

This chain uses TRBV6-6 with TRBJ2-3; tentative D call: TRBD2 (6 bases). The CDR3 has 16 amino acids. Trimming cost V 5 bases and J 2 bases, with 17 bases left between them. CDR1 and CDR2 (germline): MNHNY, SVGAGI (reference sequence). DNA of the CDR3: TGTGCCAGCAGTCCACCAGTAAGCGGGCACACAGATACGCAGTATTTT. Its protein product is CASSPPVSGHTDTQYF.

The J gene is TRBJ2-3, the V gene TRBV24-1; D ambiguous. CDR1 is KGHDR, CDR2 SFDVKD, per germline. The V gene lost 3 bases and the J gene lost 2 bases, with 11 bases spanning the gap. This CDR3 region has 15 residues. CDR3 amino acids: CATSDNRRPTDTQYF. CDR3 DNA: TGTGCCACCAGTGATAACCGCAGGCCCACAGATACGCAGTATTTT.

The CDR3 protein is CASSLGPQGSETQYF. CDR3 DNA: TGCGCCAGCAGCTTGGGGCCACAGGGATCAGAGACCCAGTACTTC. The gene calls are TRBV5-1 and TRBJ2-5, with D possibly TRBD1 on 6 matching bases. The germline V gene has CDR1 SGHRS and CDR2 YFSETQ. The length of the CDR3 is 15 residues. Between the trimmed V and J ends, which lost 0 bases and 4 bases, there was a span of 13 bases.